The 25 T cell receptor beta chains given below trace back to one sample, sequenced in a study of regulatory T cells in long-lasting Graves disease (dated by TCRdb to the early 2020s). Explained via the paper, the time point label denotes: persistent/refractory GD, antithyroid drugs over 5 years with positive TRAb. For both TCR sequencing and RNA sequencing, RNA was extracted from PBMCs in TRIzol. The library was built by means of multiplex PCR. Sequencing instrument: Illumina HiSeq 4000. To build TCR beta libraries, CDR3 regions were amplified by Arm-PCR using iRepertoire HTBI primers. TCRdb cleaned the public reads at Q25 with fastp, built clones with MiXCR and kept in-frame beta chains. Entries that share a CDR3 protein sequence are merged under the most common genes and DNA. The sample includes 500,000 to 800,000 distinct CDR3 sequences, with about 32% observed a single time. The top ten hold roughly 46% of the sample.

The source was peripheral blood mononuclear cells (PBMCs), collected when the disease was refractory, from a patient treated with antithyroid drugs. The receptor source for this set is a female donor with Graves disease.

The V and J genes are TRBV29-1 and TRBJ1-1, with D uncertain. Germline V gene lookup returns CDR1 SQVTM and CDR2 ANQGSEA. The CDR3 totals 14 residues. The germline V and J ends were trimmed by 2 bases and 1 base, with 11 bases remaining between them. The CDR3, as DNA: TGCAGCGTTGAAAGTTGGCCCGCGAACACTGAAGCTTTCTTT. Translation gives CSVESWPANTEAFF.

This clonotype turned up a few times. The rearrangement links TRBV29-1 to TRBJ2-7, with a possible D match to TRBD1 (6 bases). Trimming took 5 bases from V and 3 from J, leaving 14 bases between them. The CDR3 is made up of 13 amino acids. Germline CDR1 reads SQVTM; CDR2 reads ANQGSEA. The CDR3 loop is CSVRAGDIYEQYF. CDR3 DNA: TGCAGCGTTAGGGCAGGGGACATCTACGAGCAGTACTTC.

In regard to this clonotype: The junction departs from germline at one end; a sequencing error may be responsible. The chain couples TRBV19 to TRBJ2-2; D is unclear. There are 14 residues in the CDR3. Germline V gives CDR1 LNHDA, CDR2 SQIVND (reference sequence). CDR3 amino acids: CASRMRQNTGELFF. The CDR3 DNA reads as TGTGCCAGTCGTATGAGGCAGAACACCGGGGAGCTGTTTTTT.

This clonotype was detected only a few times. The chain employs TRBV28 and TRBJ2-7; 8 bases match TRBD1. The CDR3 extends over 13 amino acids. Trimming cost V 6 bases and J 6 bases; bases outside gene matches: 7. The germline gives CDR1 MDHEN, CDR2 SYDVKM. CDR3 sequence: CASRQGGTGEQYF. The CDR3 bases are TGTGCCAGCAGACAAGGGGGGACAGGCGAGCAGTACTTC.

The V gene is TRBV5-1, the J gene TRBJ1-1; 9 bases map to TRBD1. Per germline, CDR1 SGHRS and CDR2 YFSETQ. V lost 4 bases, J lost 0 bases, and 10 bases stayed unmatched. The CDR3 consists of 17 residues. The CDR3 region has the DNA TGCGCCAGCAGCCAAAGACAGGGGGGACTCTTGAACACTGAAGCTTTCTTT. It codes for CASSQRQGGLLNTEAFF.

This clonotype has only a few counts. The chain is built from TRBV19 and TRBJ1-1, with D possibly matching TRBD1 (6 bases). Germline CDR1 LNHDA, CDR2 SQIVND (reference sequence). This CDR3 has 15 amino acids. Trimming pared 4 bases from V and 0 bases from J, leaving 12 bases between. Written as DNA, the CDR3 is TGTGCCAGTAGTAGGGCCTGGACAGTGAACACTGAAGCTTTCTTT. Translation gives CASSRAWTVNTEAFF.

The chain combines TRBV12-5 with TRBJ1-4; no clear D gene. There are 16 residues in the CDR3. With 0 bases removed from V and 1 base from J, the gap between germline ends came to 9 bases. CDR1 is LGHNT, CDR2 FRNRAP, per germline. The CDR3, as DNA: TGTGCTAGTGGTTTGGTACCAGTGGAAACTAATGAAAAACTGTTTTTT. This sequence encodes CASGLVPVETNEKLFF. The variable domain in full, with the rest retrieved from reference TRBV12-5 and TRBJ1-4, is DARVTQTPRHKVTEMGQEVTMRCQPILGHNTVFWYRQTMMQGLELLAYFRNRAPLDDSGMPKDRFSAEMPDATLATLKIQPSEPRDSAVYFCASGLVPVETNEKLFFGSGTQLSVL.

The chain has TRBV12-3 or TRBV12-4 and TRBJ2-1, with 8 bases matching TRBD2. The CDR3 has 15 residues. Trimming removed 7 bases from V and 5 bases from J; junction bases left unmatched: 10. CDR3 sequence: CASTRSAGGNNEQFF. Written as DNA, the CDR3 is TGTGCCAGCACTCGCTCGGCGGGAGGAAACAATGAGCAGTTCTTC.

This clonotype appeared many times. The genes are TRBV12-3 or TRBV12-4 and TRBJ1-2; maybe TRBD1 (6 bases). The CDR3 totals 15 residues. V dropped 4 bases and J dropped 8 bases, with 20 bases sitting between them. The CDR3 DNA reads TGTGCCAGCAGTTCAACATCGGGACATTCGGAGGGCTACACCTTC. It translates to CASSSTSGHSEGYTF.

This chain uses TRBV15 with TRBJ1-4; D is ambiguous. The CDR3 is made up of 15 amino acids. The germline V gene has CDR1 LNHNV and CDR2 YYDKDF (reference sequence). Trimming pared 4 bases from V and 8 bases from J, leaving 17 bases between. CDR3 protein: CATSTRTAQFEKLFF. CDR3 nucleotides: TGTGCCACCAGCACCCGGACGGCGCAATTCGAAAAACTGTTTTTT.

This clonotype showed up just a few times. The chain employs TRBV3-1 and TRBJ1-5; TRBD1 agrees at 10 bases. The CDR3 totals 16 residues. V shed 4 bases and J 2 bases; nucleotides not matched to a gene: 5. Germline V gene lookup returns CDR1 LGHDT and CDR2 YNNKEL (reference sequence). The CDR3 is CASSPRDRGGNQPQHF. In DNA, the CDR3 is TGTGCCAGCAGCCCCAGGGACAGGGGCGGCAATCAGCCCCAGCATTTT.

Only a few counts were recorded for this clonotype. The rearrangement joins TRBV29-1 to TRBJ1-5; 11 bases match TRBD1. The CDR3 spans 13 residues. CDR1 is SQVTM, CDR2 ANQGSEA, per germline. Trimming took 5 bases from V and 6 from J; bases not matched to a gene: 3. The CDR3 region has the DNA TGCAGCGTTCAGGACAGGGGGCTTCAGCCCCAGCATTTT. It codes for CSVQDRGLQPQHF.

CDR3 sequence: CASGIAGGLYEQYF. CDR3 in DNA: TGTGCCAGCGGTATAGCGGGAGGGCTGTACGAGCAGTACTTC. The chain combines TRBV6-1 with TRBJ2-7, with 11 bases identical to TRBD2. This CDR3 comprises 14 residues. Germline CDR1 reads MNHNS; CDR2 reads SASEGT. Trimming removed 8 bases from V and 4 bases from J; junction bases left unmatched: 7.

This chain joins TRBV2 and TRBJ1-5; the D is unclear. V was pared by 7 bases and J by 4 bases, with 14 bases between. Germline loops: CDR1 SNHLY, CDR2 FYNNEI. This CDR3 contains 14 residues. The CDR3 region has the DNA TGTGCCAGCAATAGACCCGGGGAGAATCAGCCCCAGCATTTT. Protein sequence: CASNRPGENQPQHF.

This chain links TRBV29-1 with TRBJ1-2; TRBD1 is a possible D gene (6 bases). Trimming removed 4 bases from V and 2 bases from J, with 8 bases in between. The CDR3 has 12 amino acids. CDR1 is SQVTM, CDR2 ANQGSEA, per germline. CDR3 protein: CSVVDRNYGYTF. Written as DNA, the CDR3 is TGCAGCGTTGTTGACAGGAACTATGGCTACACCTTC.

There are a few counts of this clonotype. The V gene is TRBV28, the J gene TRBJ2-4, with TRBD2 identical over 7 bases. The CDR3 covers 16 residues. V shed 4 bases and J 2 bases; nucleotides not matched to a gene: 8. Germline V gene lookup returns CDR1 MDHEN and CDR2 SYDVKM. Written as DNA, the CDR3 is TGTGCCAGCAGTTGGGAGGGAACGGAGTCCAAAAACATTCAGTACTTC. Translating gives CASSWEGTESKNIQYF.

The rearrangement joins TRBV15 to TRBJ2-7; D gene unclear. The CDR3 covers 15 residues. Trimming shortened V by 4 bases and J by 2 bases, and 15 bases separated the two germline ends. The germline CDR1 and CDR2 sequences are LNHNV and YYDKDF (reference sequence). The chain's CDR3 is CATSKTASGPYEQYF. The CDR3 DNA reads TGTGCCACCAGCAAAACAGCGTCCGGCCCCTACGAGCAGTACTTC. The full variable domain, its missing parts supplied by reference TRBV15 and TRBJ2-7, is DAMVIQNPRYQVTQFGKPVTLSCSQTLNHNVMYWYQQKSSQAPKLLFHYYDKDFNNEADTPDNFQSRRPNTSFCFLDIRSPGLGDTAMYLCATSKTASGPYEQYFGPGTRLTVT.

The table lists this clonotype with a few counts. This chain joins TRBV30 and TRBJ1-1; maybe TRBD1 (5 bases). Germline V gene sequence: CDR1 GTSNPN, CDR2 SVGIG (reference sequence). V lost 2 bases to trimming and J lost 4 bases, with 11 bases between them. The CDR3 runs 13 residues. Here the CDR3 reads CAWSLAGGTEAFF. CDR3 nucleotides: TGTGCCTGGAGTTTGGCGGGGGGCACTGAAGCTTTCTTT.

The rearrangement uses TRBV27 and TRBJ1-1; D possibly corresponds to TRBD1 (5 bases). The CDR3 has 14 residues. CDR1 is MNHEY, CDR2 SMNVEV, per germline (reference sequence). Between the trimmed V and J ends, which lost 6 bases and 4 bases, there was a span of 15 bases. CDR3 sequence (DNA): TGTGCCAGCAGCCCCCGGGTGAGGGGCACTGAAGCTTTCTTT. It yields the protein CASSPRVRGTEAFF.

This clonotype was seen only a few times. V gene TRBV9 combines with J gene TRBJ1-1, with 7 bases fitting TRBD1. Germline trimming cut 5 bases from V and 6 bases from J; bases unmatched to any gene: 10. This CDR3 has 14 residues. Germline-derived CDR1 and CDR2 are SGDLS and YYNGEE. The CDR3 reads CASSETGVSAEAFF. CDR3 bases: TGTGCCAGCAGTGAAACAGGGGTGTCCGCTGAAGCTTTCTTT.

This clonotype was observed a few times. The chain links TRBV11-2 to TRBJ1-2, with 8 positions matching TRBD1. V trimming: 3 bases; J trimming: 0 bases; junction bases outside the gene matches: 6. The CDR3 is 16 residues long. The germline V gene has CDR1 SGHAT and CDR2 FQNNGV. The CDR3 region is CASSFGGQDANYGYTF. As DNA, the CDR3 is TGTGCCAGCAGCTTTGGGGGACAGGACGCTAACTATGGCTACACCTTC.

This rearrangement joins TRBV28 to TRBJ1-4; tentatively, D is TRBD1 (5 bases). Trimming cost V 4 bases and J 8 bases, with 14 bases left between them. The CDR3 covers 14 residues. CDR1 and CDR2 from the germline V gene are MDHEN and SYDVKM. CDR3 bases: TGTGCCAGCAGTTACGACAGCCGGGGCGAAAAACTGTTTTTT. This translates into CASSYDSRGEKLFF.

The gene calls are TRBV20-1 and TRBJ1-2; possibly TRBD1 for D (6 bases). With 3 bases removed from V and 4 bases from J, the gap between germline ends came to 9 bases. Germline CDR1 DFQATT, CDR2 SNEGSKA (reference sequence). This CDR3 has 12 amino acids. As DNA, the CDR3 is TGCAGTGCTAGGCAGGGGTCCTATGGCTACACCTTC. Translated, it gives CSARQGSYGYTF.

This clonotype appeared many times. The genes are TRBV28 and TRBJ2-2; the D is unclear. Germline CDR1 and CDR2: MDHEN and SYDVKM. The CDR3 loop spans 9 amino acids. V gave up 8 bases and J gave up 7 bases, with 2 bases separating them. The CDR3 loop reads CASLGELFF. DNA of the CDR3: TGTGCCAGCCTCGGGGAGCTGTTTTTT.

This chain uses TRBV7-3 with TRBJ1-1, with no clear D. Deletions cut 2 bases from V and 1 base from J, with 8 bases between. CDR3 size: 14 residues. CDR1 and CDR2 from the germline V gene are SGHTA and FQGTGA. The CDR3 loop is CASSLFGENTEAFF. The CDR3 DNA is TGTGCCAGCAGCTTATTCGGGGAGAACACTGAAGCTTTCTTT.